One and the same sample provided the 17 T cell receptor beta chains below, sequenced in a study of shared clonotypes between healthy human individuals (dated by TCRdb to about 2020). Libraries were constructed by the immunoSEQ multiplex PCR assay. Imported from immuneACCESS, the table was reduced by TCRdb to in-frame sequences with V and J called. These copies leave out some clones; in studies compared against another copy, an unresolved V gene accounts for under half, and the cause of the remainder is not known. A total of a few million clones appear in this sample, over 90% of them only once. Clones ranked in the top ten supply about 0.41% of the sample. The sample comprised naive CD4+ T cells from PBMCs. The cell subset or site label on this specimen signifies: CD45RA+ positively selected. Receptors were obtained from a man aged 18 to 30 in good health. Some clones in this sample may be carry-over from other donors' samples.

A note on this clone: Different DNA sequences within this sample yield the same CDR3. The chain has TRBV7-2 and TRBJ2-7; 7 bases line up with TRBD1. There are 15 residues in the CDR3. J was trimmed by 4 bases and V by 1 base; bases with no gene match: 7. Germline V gene lookup returns CDR1 SGHTA and CDR2 FQGNSA. CDR3 DNA sequence: TGTGCCAGCAGCTTAGGTAGGGACAGCTCTTACGAGCAGTACTTC. As protein: CASSLGRDSSYEQYF.

The rearrangement joins TRBV5-4 to TRBJ2-7, with D possibly matching TRBD1 (6 bases). The V end was cut by 4 bases, the J end by 6 bases, with 11 bases between. Germline V lookup: CDR1 SGHNT, CDR2 YYREEE (reference sequence). This CDR3 has 12 residues. CDR3 sequence reads: CASSPRGSEQYF. The CDR3, as DNA: TGTGCCAGCAGCCCAAGGGGGAGCGAGCAGTACTTC.

The V call is TRBV28, the J call TRBJ2-7; TRBD2 agrees at 11 bases. CDR1 and CDR2 from the germline V gene are MDHEN and SYDVKM. V gave up 10 bases and J gave up 1 base; unmatched junction bases: 9. The CDR3 contains 15 residues. The CDR3 DNA sequence: TGTGCCATCTCCGGGACTAGCGGCCTTTCCTACGAGCAGTACTTC. This sequence encodes CAISGTSGLSYEQYF.

The gene calls are TRBV5-4 and TRBJ2-1; D unresolved. The CDR3 consists of 15 residues. The germline gives CDR1 SGHNT, CDR2 YYREEE (reference sequence). V gave up 4 bases and J gave up 0 bases, with 11 bases separating them. The CDR3 region is CASSRSLSSYNEQFF. The CDR3 nucleotides are TGTGCCAGCAGCCGGTCCCTTTCCTCCTACAATGAGCAGTTCTTC.

In DNA, the CDR3 is TGTGCCAGCAGTGGGACAGGGGGCACCGGGGAGCTGTTTTTT. Protein: CASSGTGGTGELFF. V gene TRBV25-1 combines with J gene TRBJ2-2; 10 bases agree with TRBD1. The ends lost 4 bases at V and 4 bases at J; junction bases unmatched: 0. The length of the CDR3 is 14 residues. Germline CDR1 and CDR2: MGHDK and SYGVNS.

The rearrangement uses TRBV15 and TRBJ1-5, with D possibly TRBD1 on 5 matching bases. Germline lookup yields CDR1 LNHNV and CDR2 YYDKDF (reference sequence). The CDR3 length is 15 residues. The V and J ends lost 5 bases and 5 bases respectively, with 16 bases between them. The CDR3 spells CATSPRPGYYQPQHF. DNA for the CDR3: TGTGCCACCAGCCCCAGGCCAGGGTACTATCAGCCCCAGCATTTT.

This clone was seen a single time. The CDR3, as DNA: TGTGCCAGCAGCTTAGGGACTAGCAACACAGATACGCAGTATTTT. Residues: CASSLGTSNTDTQYF. The chain couples TRBV7-9 to TRBJ2-3; the match to TRBD2 covers 8 bases. The V gene end was trimmed by 1 base and the J gene end by 2 bases; junction bases not matched to a gene: 2. The CDR3 is 15 residues long. Germline V gives CDR1 SEHNR, CDR2 FQNEAQ (reference sequence).

The gene calls are TRBV5-1 and TRBJ2-7, with D uncertain. Germline lookup yields CDR1 SGHRS and CDR2 YFSETQ. Trimming stripped 1 base from V and 3 bases from J, with 2 bases between. This CDR3 spans 11 amino acids. For the CDR3, the DNA is TGCGCCAGCAGCTTGATCTACGAGCAGTACTTC. It codes for CASSLIYEQYF.

The J gene is TRBJ1-5, the V gene TRBV6-6; D is possibly TRBD1 (6 bases). This CDR3 contains 16 residues. The germline V and J ends were trimmed by 7 bases and 1 base, with 17 bases remaining between them. CDR1 and CDR2 (germline): MNHNY, SVGAGI (reference sequence). The CDR3 bases are TGTGCCAGCAACTTCAGACGGGGGGCGAGCAATCAGCCCCAGCATTTT. This sequence encodes CASNFRRGASNQPQHF.

The V gene is TRBV7-9, the J gene TRBJ2-7, with 9 bases fitting TRBD2. The CDR3 has 14 residues. The V and J ends lost 5 bases and 4 bases, in that order; junction bases with no gene match: 6. Looked up from germline, CDR1 is SEHNR and CDR2 is FQNEAQ (reference sequence). CDR3 nucleotide sequence: TGTGCCAGCAGCCGTAGCGGGAGTGGGTACGAGCAGTACTTC. It codes for CASSRSGSGYEQYF. Together with reference TRBV7-9 and TRBJ2-7, the CDR3 gives the full variable domain: DTGVSQNPRHKITKRGQNVTFRCDPISEHNRLYWYRQTLGQGPEFLTYFQNEAQLEKSRLLSDRFSAERPKGSFSTLEIQRTEQGDSAMYLCASSRSGSGYEQYFGPGTRLTVT.

The V call is TRBV6-5, the J call TRBJ1-1; D not certain. CDR1 is MNHEY and CDR2 is SVGAGI in the germline V gene. This CDR3 comprises 15 residues. V was pared by 2 bases and J by 6 bases, with 16 bases between. The CDR3 here is CASSYKTVKPSEAFF. CDR3 nucleotide sequence: TGTGCCAGCAGTTACAAAACAGTCAAGCCCTCTGAAGCTTTCTTT.

The V call is TRBV28, the J call TRBJ1-1, with D possibly being TRBD1 (5 bases). The CDR3 consists of 15 residues. Germline lookup yields CDR1 MDHEN and CDR2 SYDVKM. V lost 4 bases and J lost 1, with 13 bases in between. The DNA of the CDR3 is TGTGCCAGCAGTTCGGGTGCGGGGCCGAACACTGAAGCTTTCTTT. Protein sequence: CASSSGAGPNTEAFF.

The chain joins TRBV5-1 to TRBJ2-3, with a possible D match to TRBD1 (5 bases). Trimming pared 6 bases from V and 3 bases from J, leaving 17 bases between. The CDR3 extends over 15 amino acids. Germline V CDR1 and CDR2: SGHRS, YFSETQ. DNA for the CDR3: TGCGCCAGCACCCCAGGCCTTGGGGCAACAGATACGCAGTATTTT. Its translation is CASTPGLGATDTQYF.

This rearrangement joins TRBV29-1 to TRBJ1-1; D remains unclear. CDR1 is SQVTM and CDR2 is ANQGSEA in the germline V gene. Trimming cost V 5 bases and J 4 bases, with 8 bases left between them. The length of the CDR3 is 11 residues. The CDR3 loop is CSVQVRTEAFF. The DNA for the CDR3 is TGCAGCGTTCAAGTTCGCACTGAAGCTTTCTTT.

This clone has only one observation. This chain joins TRBV7-7 and TRBJ2-1; the D call may be TRBD1 or TRBD2 (5 bases each). Germline CDR1 reads SSHAT; CDR2 reads FNYEAQ (reference sequence). This CDR3 has 13 amino acids. The V end lost 5 bases, the J end lost 8 bases, and 13 bases lay between the germline ends. The CDR3 loop reads CASSRGTWDEQFF. DNA for the CDR3: TGTGCCAGCAGCAGAGGGACGTGGGATGAGCAGTTCTTC.

V is TRBV4-2 and J is TRBJ2-5; 10 bases are shared with TRBD2. V lost 8 bases to trimming and J lost 5 bases; unmatched junction nucleotides: 8. The germline gives CDR1 LGHNA, CDR2 YNFKEQ. The length of the CDR3 is 14 residues. The chain's CDR3 is CASGTSGISETQYF. CDR3 DNA sequence: TGTGCCAGCGGAACTAGCGGGATATCGGAGACCCAGTACTTC.

This chain joins TRBV5-6 and TRBJ2-1; 10 bases match TRBD2. The germline gives CDR1 SGHDT, CDR2 YYEEEE. The CDR3 has 19 residues. V shed 3 bases and J 3 bases; nucleotides not matched to a gene: 15. This CDR3 reads CASSSEQASGSANYNEQFF. In DNA form, the CDR3 reads TGTGCCAGCAGCTCCGAACAGGCTAGCGGGAGTGCCAACTACAATGAGCAGTTCTTC. Looking up the rest from reference TRBV5-6 and TRBJ2-1 gives the full variable domain: DAGVTQSPTHLIKTRGQQVTLRCSPKSGHDTVSWYQQALGQGPQFIFQYYEEEERQRGNFPDRFSGHQFPNYSSELNVNALLLGDSALYLCASSSEQASGSANYNEQFFGPGTRLTVL.